Each of the 3 T cell receptor beta chains below was sequenced from the same sample in a study of T cell changes during pregnancy in multiple sclerosis. Clones were sequenced by immunoSEQ multiplex PCR, and TCRdb holds only the in-frame ones, with some missing. The data show tens of thousands of clones, 85% to 95% seen once. The sample consisted of peripheral blood, taken in the third trimester of pregnancy. Source of these receptors: a female donor in good health, enrolled as a control in a pregnancy study.

The chain employs TRBV29-1 and TRBJ2-5, with D perhaps matching TRBD1 (5 bases). The V end was cut by 7 bases, the J end by 5 bases, with 26 bases between. Germline V gene lookup returns CDR1 SQVTM and CDR2 ANQGSEA. The CDR3 runs to 16 residues. DNA for the CDR3: TGCAGCGGTTTTTTCTTACAGGCGTTCCCTCGGGAGACCCAGTACTTC. Translated: CSGFFLQAFPRETQYF.

The chain is built from TRBV30 and TRBJ2-1; D is unclear. CDR3 length: 14 amino acids. Trimming cost V 0 bases and J 0 bases, with 6 bases left between them. From germline, CDR1 is GTSNPN and CDR2 SVGIG (reference sequence). As DNA, the CDR3 is TGTGCCTGGAGTGTACCTAGCTCCTACAATGAGCAGTTCTTC. Translating gives CAWSVPSSYNEQFF.

This clone was seen only once. The rearrangement links TRBV6-6 to TRBJ2-3; D uncertain. The CDR3 sequence is 13 residues long. The germline CDR1 and CDR2 sequences are MNHNY and SVGAGI (reference sequence). V was trimmed by 2 bases and J by 3 bases, leaving 6 bases between them. In DNA form, the CDR3 reads TGTGCCAGCAGTTACCAGAAGACAGATACGCAGTATTTT. Protein sequence: CASSYQKTDTQYF.